This T cell receptor (beta chain) was identified in a study of cytomegalovirus exposure and HLA in healthy donors. Study information: Genetic ancestry analysis placed approximately 80% of the 350 to 500 donors that were genotyped in the Caucasian-associated cluster.

Only a few counts were recorded for this clone. Its cognate antigen is unknown. This CDR3 has 15 residues. CDR1 is SGHTA and CDR2 is FQGTGA in the germline V gene. J was trimmed by 3 bases and V by 5 bases; bases with no gene match: 6. PCR used 60 Vbeta primers and 13 Jbeta primers. Only in-frame clones appear in the TCRdb table, and some are missing; sequencing was by immunoSEQ multiplex PCR. The profile shows tens of thousands of clones, over 65% of them singletons. Study-wide points: Excluded: some indistinguishable V segments such as TRBV6-2 and TRBV6-3. Rarity held for most TCR sequences, but there were some public TCRs that occurred in many donors.

The TCR comes from a man aged 35-49 years in good health and CMV-seronegative. The chain carries TRBV7-3 and TRBJ2-7; 11 bases match TRBD1. Sequences were obtained from PBMCs. Written as DNA, the CDR3 is TGTGCCAGCAGCCCAGGGACAGGGGGGAACTACGAGCAGTACTTC. Amino acids: CASSPGTGGNYEQYF.